This T cell receptor beta chain stems from a study of T cell repertoires in cytomegalovirus infection. Study overall: The authors used CMV epitopes that were HLA-C-restricted (recently identified) and HLA-B-restricted (well studied). Indications of both CMV infection and matching HLA type were provided by public TCR beta signatures. Study conclusions and caveats: CMV-specific HLA-C-restricted TCR beta clonotypes dominated the ex vivo response. Identification of carriers of CMV plus the relevant HLA was performed using cumulative public TCR beta family frequency.

Deletions cut 4 bases from V and 0 bases from J, with 22 bases between. This CDR3 comprises 18 residues. CDR1 and CDR2 from the germline V gene are SEHNR and FQNEAQ (reference sequence). MiXCR, applied by TCRdb to the reads, yields one record per CDR3 protein. The data hold 340,000 or so distinct CDR3 sequences, with approximately 25% observed a single time. In regard to this clonotype: The antigen remains undetermined.

The starting material was cultured PBMCs, obtained from culture after CMV antigen stimulation. The origin of this receptor is a human donor in good health (CMV status not recorded). Some clones in this sample may be carry-over from other donors' samples. The chain combines TRBV7-9 with TRBJ2-7, with a weak D call TRBD1 (6 bases). Here the CDR3 DNA reads TGTGCCAGCAGCTCCTCCCTAGGGACACCTCCGAGCTCCTACGAGCAGTACTTC. Translated: CASSSSLGTPPSSYEQYF.